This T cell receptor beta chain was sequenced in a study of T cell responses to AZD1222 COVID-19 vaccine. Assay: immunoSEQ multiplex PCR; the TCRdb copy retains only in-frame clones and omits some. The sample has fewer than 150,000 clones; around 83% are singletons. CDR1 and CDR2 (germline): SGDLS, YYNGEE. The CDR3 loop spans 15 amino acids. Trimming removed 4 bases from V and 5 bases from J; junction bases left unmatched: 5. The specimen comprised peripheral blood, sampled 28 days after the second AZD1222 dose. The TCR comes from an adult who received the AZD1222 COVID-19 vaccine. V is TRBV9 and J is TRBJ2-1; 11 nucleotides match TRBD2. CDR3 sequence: CASSPTSGGDNEQFF. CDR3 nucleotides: TGTGCCAGCAGCCCTACTAGCGGGGGAGACAATGAGCAGTTCTTC.